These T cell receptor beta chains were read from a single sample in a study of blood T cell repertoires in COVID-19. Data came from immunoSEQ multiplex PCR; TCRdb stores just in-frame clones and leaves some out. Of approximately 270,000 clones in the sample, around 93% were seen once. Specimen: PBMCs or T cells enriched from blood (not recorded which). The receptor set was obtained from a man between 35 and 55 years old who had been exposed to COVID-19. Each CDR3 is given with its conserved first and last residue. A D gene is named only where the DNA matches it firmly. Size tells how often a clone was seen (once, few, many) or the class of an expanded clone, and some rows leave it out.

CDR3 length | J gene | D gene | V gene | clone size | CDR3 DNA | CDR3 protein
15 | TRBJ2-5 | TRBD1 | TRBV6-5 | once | TGTGCCAGCAGTTACCCCAGACAGGGTAGAGAGACCCAGTACTTC | CASSYPRQGRETQYF
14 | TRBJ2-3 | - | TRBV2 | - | TGTGCCAGCAAGAGGCTAGCGAGCACAGATACGCAGTATTTT | CASKRLASTDTQYF
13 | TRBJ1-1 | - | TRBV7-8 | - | TGTGCCACGGGCCAGGGTCTACGGGCTGAAGCTTTCTTT | CATGQGLRAEAFF
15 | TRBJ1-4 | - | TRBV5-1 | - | TGCGCCAGCAGCCCTCAAGCAGGGCTCAATGAAAAACTGTTTTTT | CASSPQAGLNEKLFF
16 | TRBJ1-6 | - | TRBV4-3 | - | TGCGCCAGCAGCCATACAGGGCTTGCTAGAAATTCACCCCTCCACTTT | CASSHTGLARNSPLHF
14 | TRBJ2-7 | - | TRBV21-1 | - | TGTGCCAGCAGCCTCCGACAGGGAGAGAACGAGCAGTACTTC | CASSLRQGENEQYF
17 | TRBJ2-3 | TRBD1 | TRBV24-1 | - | TGTGCCACCAGTGACCCTGGGACAGTAAATACCACAGATACGCAGTATTTT | CATSDPGTVNTTDTQYF
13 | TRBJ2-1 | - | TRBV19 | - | TGTGCCAGTAGTATACTAGGAGAAGGTGAGCAGTTCTTC | CASSILGEGEQFF
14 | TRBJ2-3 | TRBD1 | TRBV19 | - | TGTGCCAGTAGCCCTCAGGGGGCGGTGGATACGCAGTATTTT | CASSPQGAVDTQYF
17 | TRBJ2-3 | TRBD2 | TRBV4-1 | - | TGCGCCAGCAGCCAACCACTAGCGGGACCGAGCACAGATACGCAGTATTTT | CASSQPLAGPSTDTQYF
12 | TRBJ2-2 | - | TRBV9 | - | TGTGCCAGCAGCCCCTTTAACGGGGAGCTGTTTTTT | CASSPFNGELFF
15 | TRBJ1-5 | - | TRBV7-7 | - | TGTGCTAGCAGCTTGGGTGACAGTAGCAATCAGCCCCAGCATTTT | CASSLGDSSNQPQHF
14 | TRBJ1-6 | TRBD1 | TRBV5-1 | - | TGCGCCAGCAGTATTAAGGGGGCAAATTCACCCCTCCACTTT | CASSIKGANSPLHF
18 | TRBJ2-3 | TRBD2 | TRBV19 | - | TGTGCCAGTAGTACCGGGACTAGCGGGAGGGTTTTAACAGATACGCAGTATTTT | CASSTGTSGRVLTDTQYF
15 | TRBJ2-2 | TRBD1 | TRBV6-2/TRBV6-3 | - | TGTGCCAGCAGTCGGCAGGGGGCTCACACCGGGGAGCTGTTTTTT | CASSRQGAHTGELFF
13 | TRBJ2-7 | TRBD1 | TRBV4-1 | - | TGCGCCAGCAGCGGACAGGGGGCTTACGAGCAGTACTTC | CASSGQGAYEQYF
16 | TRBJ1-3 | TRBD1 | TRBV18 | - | TGTGCCAGCTCACCACCGAACAGGGGAGGTGGAAACACCATATATTTT | CASSPPNRGGGNTIYF
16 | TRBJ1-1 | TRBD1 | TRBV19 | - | TGTGCCAGTACCAGCCTAACAGGGGTAGGGAACACTGAAGCTTTCTTT | CASTSLTGVGNTEAFF
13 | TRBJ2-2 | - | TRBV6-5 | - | TGTGCCAGCAGTTTTCCGGGGGCCGGGGAGCTGTTTTTT | CASSFPGAGELFF
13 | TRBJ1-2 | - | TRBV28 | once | TGTGCCAGTGCCGAAGTTGGGGGGGACGGCTACACCTTC | CASAEVGGDGYTF
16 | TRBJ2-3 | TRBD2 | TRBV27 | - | TGTGCCAGCAGTTCCGGGACTAGCGGGAGCACAGATACGCAGTATTTT | CASSSGTSGSTDTQYF
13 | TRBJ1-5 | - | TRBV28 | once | TGTGCCAGCAGTTTGATGGGAGGTGCGCCCCAGCATTTT | CASSLMGGAPQHF
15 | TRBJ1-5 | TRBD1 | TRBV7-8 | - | TGTGCCAGCAGCTTAGCCGCGACAGGGGGTCAGCCCCAGCATTTT | CASSLAATGGQPQHF
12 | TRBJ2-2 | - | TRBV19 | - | TGTGCCAGTAGCGGGAGAGGCGGGGAGCTGTTTTTT | CASSGRGGELFF
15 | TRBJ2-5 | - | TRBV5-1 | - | TGCGCCAGCAGCTTGGGACACGGAAACCAAGAGACCCAGTACTTC | CASSLGHGNQETQYF
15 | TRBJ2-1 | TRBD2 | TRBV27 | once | TGTGCCAGCAGTTTATCACTAGCGGGAGTCTATGAGCAGTTCTTC | CASSLSLAGVYEQFF
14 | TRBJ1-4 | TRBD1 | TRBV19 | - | TGTGCCAGTAGTATTGCTCAGGGGGTTGAAAAACTGTTTTTT | CASSIAQGVEKLFF
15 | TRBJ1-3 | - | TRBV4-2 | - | TGTGCCAGCAGCCAAGATGCAGGCTCTGGAAACACCATATATTTT | CASSQDAGSGNTIYF
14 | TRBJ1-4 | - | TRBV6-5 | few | TGTGCCAGCACCGTCGGGACGGGGGGAGAAAAACTGTTTTTT | CASTVGTGGEKLFF
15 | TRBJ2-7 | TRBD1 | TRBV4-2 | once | TGTGCCAGCAGCCAAGGGGGACAGGGGTTCTACGAGCAGTACTTC | CASSQGGQGFYEQYF
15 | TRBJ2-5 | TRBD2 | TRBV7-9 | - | TGTGCCAGCAGCTTCGCTAGCGGGAGAGGTGAGACCCAGTACTTC | CASSFASGRGETQYF
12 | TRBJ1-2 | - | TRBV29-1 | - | TGCAGCGTTGCAGGGGCGAACTATGGCTACACCTTC | CSVAGANYGYTF
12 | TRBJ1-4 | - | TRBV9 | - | TGTGCCAGCAGCGGCAGTAATGAAAAACTGTTTTTT | CASSGSNEKLFF
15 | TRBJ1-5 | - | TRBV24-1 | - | TGTGCCACCAGTGAGAGCGGCGGGGGCAATCAGCCCCAGCATTTT | CATSESGGGNQPQHF
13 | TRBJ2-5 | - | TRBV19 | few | TGTGCCAGTAGTATTTCGGGATTAGAGACCCAGTACTTC | CASSISGLETQYF
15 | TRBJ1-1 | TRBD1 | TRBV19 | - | TGTGCCAGTAGTATAGCTGGACAGGGCTACACTGAAGCTTTCTTT | CASSIAGQGYTEAFF
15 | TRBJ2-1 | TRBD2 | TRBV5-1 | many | TGCGCCAGCGCTTGGATTAGCGGGGGGAACAATGAGCAGTTCTTC | CASAWISGGNNEQFF
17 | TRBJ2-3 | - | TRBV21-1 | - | TGTGCCAGCAGCAAAGACGGGATTAGAGGTGGCACAGATACGCAGTATTTT | CASSKDGIRGGTDTQYF
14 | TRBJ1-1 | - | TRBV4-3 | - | TGCGCCAGCAGCACGACAGGCCCGTACACTGAAGCTTTCTTT | CASSTTGPYTEAFF
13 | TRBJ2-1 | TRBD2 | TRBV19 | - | TGTGCCAGTAGTTGGGCGGGAGTTAATGAGCAGTTCTTC | CASSWAGVNEQFF
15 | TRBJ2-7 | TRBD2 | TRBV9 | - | TGTGCCAGCAGCGTAGGGGGCGGGAGGGACTACGAGCAGTACTTC | CASSVGGGRDYEQYF
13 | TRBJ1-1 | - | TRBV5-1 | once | TGCGCCAGCAGCCCATCAGGGGACACTGAAGCTTTCTTT | CASSPSGDTEAFF
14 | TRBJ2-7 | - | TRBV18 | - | TGTGCCAGCTCACCAGAGGGTACATCCTACGAGCAGTACTTC | CASSPEGTSYEQYF
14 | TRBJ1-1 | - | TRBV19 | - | TGTGCCAGTAAGAGGGCCCGAACGAGCACTGAAGCTTTCTTT | CASKRARTSTEAFF
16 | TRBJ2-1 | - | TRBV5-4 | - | TGTGCCAGCAGCTTGGCAGGCGTGAGCTCCTACAATGAGCAGTTCTTC | CASSLAGVSSYNEQFF
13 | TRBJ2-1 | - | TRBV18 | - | TGTGCCAGCTCACCGGCAGGGTTGGATGAGCAGTTCTTC | CASSPAGLDEQFF
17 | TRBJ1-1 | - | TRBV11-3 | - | TGTGCCAGCAGCTTATTATTTAGCGGCATTAAGAACACTGAAGCTTTCTTT | CASSLLFSGIKNTEAFF